This T cell receptor (beta chain) was sequenced in a study of cytomegalovirus exposure and HLA in healthy donors. Study context: The Caucasian-associated ancestry cluster contained about 80% of the 300 to 400 genotyped donors. Findings and caveats of the study: Trimming of TCR beta V- and J-genes showed a link, identified in a later analysis, to a missense DCLRE1C variant.

Trimming removed 5 bases at V and 0 bases at J, with 8 bases between. Per germline, CDR1 MNHEY and CDR2 SVGAGI. The CDR3 totals 14 residues. Concerning this clone: Its antigen is undetermined.

This PCR relied on a set of 60 Vbeta primers and 13 Jbeta primers. Method: immunoSEQ multiplex PCR; TCRdb's copy keeps in-frame clones and lacks some. The sample consists of 200,000 or so clones, roughly three quarters of them appearing once. The specimen was PBMCs. The clonotype was recovered from a male donor in good health and CMV-seropositive. The chain links TRBV6-5 to TRBJ2-1; D perhaps matches TRBD2 (6 bases). The CDR3, as DNA: TGTGCCAGCAGTCGGGGGACCTCCTACAATGAGCAGTTCTTC. Amino acids: CASSRGTSYNEQFF.